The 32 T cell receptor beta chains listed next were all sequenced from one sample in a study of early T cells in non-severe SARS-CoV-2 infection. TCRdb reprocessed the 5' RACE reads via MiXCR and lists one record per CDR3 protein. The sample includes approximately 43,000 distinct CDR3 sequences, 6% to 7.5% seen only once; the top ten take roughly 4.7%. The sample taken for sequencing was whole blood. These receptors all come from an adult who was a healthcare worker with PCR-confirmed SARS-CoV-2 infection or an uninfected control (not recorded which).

CDR3 sequence: CASSLGPGQSKNIQYF. The CDR3 DNA is TGTGCCAGCAGCTTAGGCCCGGGACAGAGCAAAAACATTCAGTACTTC. The V gene is TRBV7-3, the J gene TRBJ2-4; TRBD1 matches at 7 bases. The CDR3 runs 16 residues. Germline trimming cut 2 bases from V and 3 bases from J; bases unmatched to any gene: 7. Germline values: CDR1 SGHTA, CDR2 FQGTGA.

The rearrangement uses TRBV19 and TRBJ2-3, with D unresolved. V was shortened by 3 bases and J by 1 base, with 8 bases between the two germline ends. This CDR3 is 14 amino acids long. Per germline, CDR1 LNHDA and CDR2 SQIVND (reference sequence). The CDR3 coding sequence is TGTGCCAGTAGTATTGGACCGGGCACAGATACGCAGTATTTT. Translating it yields CASSIGPGTDTQYF.

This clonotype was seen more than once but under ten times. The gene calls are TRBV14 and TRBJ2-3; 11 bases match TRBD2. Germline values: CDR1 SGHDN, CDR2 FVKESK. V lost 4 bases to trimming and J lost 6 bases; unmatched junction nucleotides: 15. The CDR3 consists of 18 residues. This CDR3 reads CASSPLRFTSGGEDTQYF. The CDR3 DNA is TGTGCCAGCAGCCCTCTCCGCTTCACTAGCGGGGGAGAGGATACGCAGTATTTT.

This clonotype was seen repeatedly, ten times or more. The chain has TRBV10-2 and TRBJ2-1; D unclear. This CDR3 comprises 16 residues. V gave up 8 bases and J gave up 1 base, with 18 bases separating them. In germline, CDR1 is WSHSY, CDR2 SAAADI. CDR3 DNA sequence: TGCGCCAGCCTTTTACATGACGGCGGATCCTACAATGAGCAGTTCTTC. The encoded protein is CASLLHDGGSYNEQFF.

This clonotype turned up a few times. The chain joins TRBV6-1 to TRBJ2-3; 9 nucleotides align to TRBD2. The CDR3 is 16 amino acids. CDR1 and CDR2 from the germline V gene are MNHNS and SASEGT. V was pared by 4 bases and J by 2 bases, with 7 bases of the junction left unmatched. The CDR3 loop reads CASSVWRGGSTDTQYF. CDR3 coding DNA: TGTGCCAGCAGTGTTTGGCGGGGGGGTTCCACAGATACGCAGTATTTT.

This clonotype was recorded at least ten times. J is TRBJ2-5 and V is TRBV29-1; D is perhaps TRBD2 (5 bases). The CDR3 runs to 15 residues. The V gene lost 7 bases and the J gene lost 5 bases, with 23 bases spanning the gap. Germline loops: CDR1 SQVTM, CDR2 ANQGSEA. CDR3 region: CSAAVRAARGETQYF. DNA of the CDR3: TGCAGCGCCGCCGTTCGCGCAGCTAGAGGGGAGACCCAGTACTTC. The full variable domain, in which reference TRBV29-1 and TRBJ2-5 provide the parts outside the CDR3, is SAVISQKPSRDICQRGTSLTIQCQVDSQVTMMFWYRQQPGQSLTLIATANQGSEATYESGFVIDKFPISRPNLTFSTLTVSNMSPEDSSIYLCSAAVRAARGETQYFGPGTRLLVL.

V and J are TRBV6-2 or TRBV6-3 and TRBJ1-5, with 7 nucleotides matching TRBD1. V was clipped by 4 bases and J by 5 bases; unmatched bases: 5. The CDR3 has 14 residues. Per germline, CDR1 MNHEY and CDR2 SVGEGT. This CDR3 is CASSSTGEHQPQHF. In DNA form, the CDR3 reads TGTGCCAGCAGTTCTACAGGGGAACATCAGCCCCAGCATTTT.

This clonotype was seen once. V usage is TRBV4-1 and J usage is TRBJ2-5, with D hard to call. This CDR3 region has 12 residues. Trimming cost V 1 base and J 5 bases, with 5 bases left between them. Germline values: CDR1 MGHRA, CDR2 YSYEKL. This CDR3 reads CASSQVMETQYF. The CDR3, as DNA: TGCGCCAGCAGCCAAGTGATGGAGACCCAGTACTTC.

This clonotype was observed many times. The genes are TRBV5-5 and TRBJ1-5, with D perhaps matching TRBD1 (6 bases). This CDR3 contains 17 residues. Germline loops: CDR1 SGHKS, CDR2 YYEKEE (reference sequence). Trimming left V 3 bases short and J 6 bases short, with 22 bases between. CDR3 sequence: CASSSLPTGSFAQPQHF. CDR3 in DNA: TGTGCCAGCAGCTCCCTTCCTACAGGGAGTTTCGCTCAGCCCCAGCATTTT.

Here the CDR3 reads CASSEGALNEKLFF. The CDR3 bases are TGTGCCAGCAGTGAAGGAGCCTTAAATGAAAAACTGTTTTTT. The rearrangement links TRBV25-1 to TRBJ1-4; D is undetermined. In germline, CDR1 is MGHDK, CDR2 SYGVNS. Trimming removed 2 bases from V and 5 bases from J, with 9 bases in between. This CDR3 region has 14 residues.

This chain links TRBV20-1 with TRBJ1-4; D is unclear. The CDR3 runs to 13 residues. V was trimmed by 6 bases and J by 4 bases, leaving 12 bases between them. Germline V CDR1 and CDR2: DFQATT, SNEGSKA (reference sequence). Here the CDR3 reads CSAGSGFNEKLFF. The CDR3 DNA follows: TGCAGTGCAGGAAGCGGATTTAATGAAAAACTGTTTTTT.

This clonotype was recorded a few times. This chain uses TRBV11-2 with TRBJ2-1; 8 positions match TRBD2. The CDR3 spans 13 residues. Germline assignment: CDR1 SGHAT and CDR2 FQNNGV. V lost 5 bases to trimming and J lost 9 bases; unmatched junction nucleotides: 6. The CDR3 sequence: CASSTGLAGEQFF. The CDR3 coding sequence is TGTGCCAGCAGCACTGGACTAGCTGGTGAGCAGTTCTTC.

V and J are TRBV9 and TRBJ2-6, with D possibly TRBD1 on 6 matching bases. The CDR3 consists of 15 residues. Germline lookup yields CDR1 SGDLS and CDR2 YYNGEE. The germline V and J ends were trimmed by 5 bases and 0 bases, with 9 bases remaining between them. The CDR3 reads CASRGAFSGANVLTF. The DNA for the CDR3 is TGTGCCAGCAGGGGGGCCTTCTCTGGGGCCAACGTCCTGACTTTC. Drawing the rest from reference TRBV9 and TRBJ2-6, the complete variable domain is DSGVTQTPKHLITATGQRVTLRCSPRSGDLSVYWYQQSLDQGLQFLIQYYNGEERAKGNILERFSAQQFPDLHSELNLSSLELGDSALYFCASRGAFSGANVLTFGAGSRLTVL.

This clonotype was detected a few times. Here the CDR3 DNA reads TGTGCCAGCAGCCGGGCCCGGGGTACCTCCTATAATTCACCCCTCCACTTT. Its protein is CASSRARGTSYNSPLHF. This chain links TRBV12-3 or TRBV12-4 with TRBJ1-6; D is ambiguous. With 6 bases removed from V and 0 bases from J, the gap between germline ends came to 15 bases. CDR3 length: 17 residues.

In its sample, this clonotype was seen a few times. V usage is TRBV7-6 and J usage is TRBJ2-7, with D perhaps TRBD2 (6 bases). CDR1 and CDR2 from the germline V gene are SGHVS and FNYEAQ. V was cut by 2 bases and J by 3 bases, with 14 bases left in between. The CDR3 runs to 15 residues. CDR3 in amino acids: CASSLNAGTHYEQYF. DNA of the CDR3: TGTGCCAGCAGCTTAAACGCCGGGACTCACTACGAGCAGTACTTC.

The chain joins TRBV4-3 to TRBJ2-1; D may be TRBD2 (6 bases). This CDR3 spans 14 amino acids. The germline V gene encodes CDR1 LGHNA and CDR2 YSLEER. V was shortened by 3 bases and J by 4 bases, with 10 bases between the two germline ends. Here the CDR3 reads CASSQSGTYNEQFF. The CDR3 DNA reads TGCGCCAGCAGCCAGTCCGGGACTTACAATGAGCAGTTCTTC.

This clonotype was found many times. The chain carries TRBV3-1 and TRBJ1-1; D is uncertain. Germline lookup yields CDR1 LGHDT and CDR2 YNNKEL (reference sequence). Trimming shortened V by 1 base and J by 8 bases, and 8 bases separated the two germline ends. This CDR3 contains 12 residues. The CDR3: CASSQVRAEAFF. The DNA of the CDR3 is TGTGCCAGCAGCCAAGTCAGAGCCGAAGCTTTCTTT.

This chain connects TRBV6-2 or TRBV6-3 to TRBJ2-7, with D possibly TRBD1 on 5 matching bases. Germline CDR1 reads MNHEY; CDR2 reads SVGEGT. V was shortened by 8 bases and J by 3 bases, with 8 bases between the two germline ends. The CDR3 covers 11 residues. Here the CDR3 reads CASGRDYEQYF. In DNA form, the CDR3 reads TGTGCCAGCGGCAGGGACTACGAGCAGTACTTC.

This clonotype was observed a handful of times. The CDR3 region has the DNA TGTGCCAGCAGCTTAGTCCCAGCAACAGCCAAAAACATTCAGTACTTC. Its protein is CASSLVPATAKNIQYF. The chain is built from TRBV11-2 and TRBJ2-4, with D unresolved. The CDR3 runs 16 residues. Germline values: CDR1 SGHAT, CDR2 FQNNGV. V gave up 1 base and J gave up 0 bases, with 10 bases separating them.

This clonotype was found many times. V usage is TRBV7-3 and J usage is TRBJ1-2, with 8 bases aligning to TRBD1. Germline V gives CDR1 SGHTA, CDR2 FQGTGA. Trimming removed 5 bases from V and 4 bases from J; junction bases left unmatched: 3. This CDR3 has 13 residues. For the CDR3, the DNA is TGTGCCAGCAGCCCCGGGACAGGCTATGGCTACACCTTC. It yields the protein CASSPGTGYGYTF.

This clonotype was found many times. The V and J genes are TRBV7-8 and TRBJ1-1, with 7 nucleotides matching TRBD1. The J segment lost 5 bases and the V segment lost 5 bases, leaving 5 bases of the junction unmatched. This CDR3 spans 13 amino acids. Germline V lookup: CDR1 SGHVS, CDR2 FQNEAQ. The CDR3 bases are TGTGCCAGCAGCACCCGGACAGGAACTGAAGCTTTCTTT. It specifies CASSTRTGTEAFF. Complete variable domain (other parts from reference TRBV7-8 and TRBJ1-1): GAGVSQSPRYKVAKRGQDVALRCDPISGHVSLFWYQQALGQGPEFLTYFQNEAQLDKSGLPSDRFFAERPEGSVSTLKIQRTQQEDSAVYLCASSTRTGTEAFFGQGTRLTVV.

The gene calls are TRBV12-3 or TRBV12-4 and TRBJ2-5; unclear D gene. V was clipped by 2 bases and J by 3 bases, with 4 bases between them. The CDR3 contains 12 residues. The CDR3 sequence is CASSLREETQYF. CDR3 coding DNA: TGTGCCAGCAGTTTAAGGGAAGAGACCCAGTACTTC.

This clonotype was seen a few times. The CDR3 region has the DNA TGTGCCAGTAGTATAGTTTCCGGTTACGAGCAGTACTTC. This sequence encodes CASSIVSGYEQYF. The chain recombines TRBV19 with TRBJ2-7; D remains ambiguous. CDR1 LNHDA and CDR2 SQIVND come from the germline V gene (reference sequence). Trimming removed 1 base from V and 4 bases from J, with 8 bases in between. CDR3 length: 13 residues.

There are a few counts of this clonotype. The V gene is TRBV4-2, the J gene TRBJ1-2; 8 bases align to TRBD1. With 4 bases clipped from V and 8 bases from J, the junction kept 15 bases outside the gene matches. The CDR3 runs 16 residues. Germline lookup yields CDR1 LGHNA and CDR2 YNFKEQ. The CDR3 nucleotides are TGTGCCAGCAGCCTTAACAGGGGGTCAGGTTCGCGCGGCTACACCTTC. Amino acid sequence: CASSLNRGSGSRGYTF.

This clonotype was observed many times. This chain's CDR3 is CASSDSTGELFF. CDR3 in DNA: TGTGCCAGCAGTGACAGCACCGGGGAGCTGTTTTTT. The chain combines TRBV6-4 with TRBJ2-2; D gene ambiguous. Germline assignment: CDR1 MRHNA and CDR2 SNTAGT. The V end lost 2 bases, the J end lost 4 bases, and 2 bases lay between the germline ends. This CDR3 spans 12 amino acids.

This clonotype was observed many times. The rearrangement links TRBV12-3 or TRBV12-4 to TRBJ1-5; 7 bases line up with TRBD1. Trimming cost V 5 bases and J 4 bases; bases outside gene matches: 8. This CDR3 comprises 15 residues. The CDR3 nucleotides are TGTGCCAGCAGTCTAACAGGGGTGGGGAATCAGCCCCAGCATTTT. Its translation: CASSLTGVGNQPQHF.

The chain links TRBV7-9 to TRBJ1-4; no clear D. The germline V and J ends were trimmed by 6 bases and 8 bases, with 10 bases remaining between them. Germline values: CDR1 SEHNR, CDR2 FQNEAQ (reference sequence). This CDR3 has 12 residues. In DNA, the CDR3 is TGTGCCAGCAGTTCCAACGGGGAAAAACTGTTTTTT. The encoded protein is CASSSNGEKLFF.

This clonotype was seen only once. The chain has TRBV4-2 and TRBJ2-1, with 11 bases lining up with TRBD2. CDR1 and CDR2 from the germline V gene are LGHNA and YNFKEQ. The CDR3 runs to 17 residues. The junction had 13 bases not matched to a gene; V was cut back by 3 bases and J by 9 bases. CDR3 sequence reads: CASSQALSGGARFEQFF. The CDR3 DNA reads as TGTGCCAGCAGCCAGGCCCTTAGCGGGGGGGCCAGATTTGAGCAGTTCTTC.

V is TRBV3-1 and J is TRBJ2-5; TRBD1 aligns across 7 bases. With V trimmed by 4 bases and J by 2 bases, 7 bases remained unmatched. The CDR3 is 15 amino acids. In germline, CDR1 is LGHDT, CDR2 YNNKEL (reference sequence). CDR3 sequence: CASSLPTGPQETQYF. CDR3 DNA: TGTGCCAGCAGCCTCCCGACAGGGCCTCAAGAGACCCAGTACTTC.

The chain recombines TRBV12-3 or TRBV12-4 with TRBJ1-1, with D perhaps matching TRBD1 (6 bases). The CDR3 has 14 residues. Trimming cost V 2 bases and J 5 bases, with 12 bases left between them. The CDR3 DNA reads TGTGCCAGCAGTTTAAGATCAGGGGCGACTGAAGCTTTCTTT. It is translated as CASSLRSGATEAFF.

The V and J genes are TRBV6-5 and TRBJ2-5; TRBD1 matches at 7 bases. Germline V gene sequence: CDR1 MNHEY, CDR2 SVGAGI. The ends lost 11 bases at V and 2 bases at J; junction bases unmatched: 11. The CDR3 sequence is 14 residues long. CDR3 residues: CAVGTENTQETQYF. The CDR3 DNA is TGTGCCGTCGGGACAGAGAATACTCAAGAGACCCAGTACTTC.

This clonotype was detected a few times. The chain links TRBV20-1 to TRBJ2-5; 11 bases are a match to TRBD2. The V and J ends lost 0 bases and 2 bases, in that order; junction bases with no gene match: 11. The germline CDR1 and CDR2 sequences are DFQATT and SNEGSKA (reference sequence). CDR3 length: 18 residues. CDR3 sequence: CSARDYPRPSGGQETQYF. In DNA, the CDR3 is TGCAGTGCTAGAGATTATCCTAGACCTAGCGGGGGGCAAGAGACCCAGTACTTC.